The next 12 T cell receptor beta chains were all read from a single sample in a study of T cells after somatic rescue of genetic block. TCRdb's table, derived via immunoSEQ multiplex PCR, lists solely in-frame clones and lacks some. The sample lists 11,000 or so clones; just under 80% were seen once. Sequencing was carried out using peripheral blood mononuclear cells (PBMCs). These receptors all come from a boy aged 5-17 years.

The V gene is TRBV5-6, the J gene TRBJ2-7; TRBD1 agrees at 7 bases. CDR1 is SGHDT and CDR2 is YYEEEE in the germline V gene. This CDR3 has 15 amino acids. Trimming took 5 bases from V and 4 from J; bases not matched to a gene: 12. DNA for the CDR3: TGTGCCAGCAGGGGTTGGGGGACAGCATTTTACGAGCAGTACTTC. Its protein product is CASRGWGTAFYEQYF.

This sequence joins TRBV4-1 and TRBJ1-6; D is perhaps TRBD1 (6 bases). The ends were cut back, 1 base at V and 7 bases at J, with 11 bases in the middle. The CDR3 sequence is 15 residues long. The germline gives CDR1 MGHRA, CDR2 YSYEKL. As DNA, the CDR3 is TGCGCCAGCAGCCAAGTCCAGGGGAGGAATTCACCCCTCCACTTT. Its translation: CASSQVQGRNSPLHF.

This rearrangement joins TRBV5-1 to TRBJ2-3; 7 bases match TRBD2. Trimming at V came to 2 bases and at J to 2 bases, leaving 2 bases not matched to a gene. The CDR3 has 14 residues. Germline CDR1 reads SGHRS; CDR2 reads YFSETQ. In DNA, the CDR3 is TGCGCCAGCAGCTTAGGACTAGACACAGATACGCAGTATTTT. This codes for CASSLGLDTDTQYF.

The V and J genes are TRBV4-1 and TRBJ1-5; D unclear. CDR1 is MGHRA, CDR2 YSYEKL, per germline. The germline V and J ends were trimmed by 0 bases and 6 bases, with 12 bases remaining between them. The CDR3 contains 15 residues. The CDR3 nucleotides read TGCGCCAGCAGCCAAGATGGGGATATCGGTCAGCCCCAGCATTTT. Its protein product is CASSQDGDIGQPQHF.

In DNA, the CDR3 is TGTGCCAGCAACCCCGGGGGGCCTTCCTACAATGAGCAGTTCTTC. Protein sequence: CASNPGGPSYNEQFF. The chain uses TRBV7-2 and TRBJ2-1; perhaps TRBD2 as D (7 bases). V lost 7 bases to trimming and J lost 1 base, with 14 bases between them. The CDR3 has 15 residues. Germline CDR1 reads SGHTA; CDR2 reads FQGNSA. The full variable domain, its missing parts supplied by reference TRBV7-2 and TRBJ2-1, is GAGVSQSPSNKVTEKGKDVELRCDPISGHTALYWYRQSLGQGLEFLIYFQGNSAPDKSGLPSDRFSAERTGGSVSTLTIQRTQQEDSAVYLCASNPGGPSYNEQFFGPGTRLTVL.

The V and J genes are TRBV7-8 and TRBJ1-2; weak D call: TRBD1 (5 bases). V lost 5 bases and J lost 2, with 15 bases in between. Germline V gene lookup returns CDR1 SGHVS and CDR2 FQNEAQ. The CDR3 covers 15 residues. The CDR3 protein is CASSHPGTPNYGYTF. The CDR3, as DNA: TGTGCCAGCAGCCACCCTGGGACCCCCAACTATGGCTACACCTTC.

The chain joins TRBV6-1 to TRBJ2-1, with D maybe TRBD2 (6 bases). V gave up 7 bases and J gave up 10 bases, with 23 bases separating them. The CDR3 is 15 amino acids. The germline V gene has CDR1 MNHNS and CDR2 SASEGT. CDR3 sequence reads: CASMSGLRAWREQFF. CDR3 nucleotides: TGTGCCAGCATGTCGGGACTTAGAGCTTGGAGGGAGCAGTTCTTC.

The gene calls are TRBV18 and TRBJ2-7; D may be TRBD1 (6 bases). V lost 1 base, J lost 4 bases, and 17 bases lay in between. Germline CDR1 reads KGHSH; CDR2 reads LQKENI. CDR3 length equals 16 residues. CDR3 nucleotides: TGTGCCAGCTCACCACTCCAGGGGAAGGGCAATTACGAGCAGTACTTC. Protein sequence: CASSPLQGKGNYEQYF.

The V gene is TRBV5-6, the J gene TRBJ1-1; D perhaps matches TRBD1 (6 bases). With 3 bases removed from V and 4 bases from J, the gap between germline ends came to 13 bases. Germline CDR1 reads SGHDT; CDR2 reads YYEEEE. The length of the CDR3 is 14 residues. CDR3 residues: CASSSGHPGTEAFF. In DNA, the CDR3 is TGTGCCAGCAGCTCGGGACACCCGGGCACTGAAGCTTTCTTT.

V gene TRBV6-5 combines with J gene TRBJ2-7, with TRBD1 matching 7 bases. The CDR3 has 15 residues. Germline V CDR1 and CDR2: MNHEY, SVGAGI. After removal of 2 bases from V and 3 bases from J, the junction contained 7 bases not matched to a gene. The CDR3, as DNA: TGTGCCAGCAGTTACCACGGGACAGATTTCTACGAGCAGTACTTC. Translated: CASSYHGTDFYEQYF.

The chain carries TRBV5-1 and TRBJ2-1, with unresolved D. Germline V CDR1 and CDR2: SGHRS, YFSETQ. V was pared by 1 base and J by 0 bases, with 5 bases between. CDR3 size: 14 residues. This CDR3 is CASSLQSSYNEQFF. The CDR3 DNA is TGCGCCAGCAGCTTGCAGAGCTCCTACAATGAGCAGTTCTTC.

The chain uses TRBV5-4 and TRBJ1-1; 9 bases match TRBD1. J gave up 7 bases and V 4 bases, and 17 bases lay outside the gene matches. The CDR3 has 17 residues. Looked up from germline, CDR1 is SGHNT and CDR2 is YYREEE (reference sequence). CDR3 sequence reads: CASSTKQGASLFFEAFF. CDR3 coding DNA: TGTGCCAGCAGCACAAAACAGGGGGCAAGCCTGTTTTTTGAAGCTTTCTTT. The full variable domain, rest sourced from reference TRBV5-4 and TRBJ1-1, is ETGVTQSPTHLIKTRGQQVTLRCSSQSGHNTVSWYQQALGQGPQFIFQYYREEENGRGNFPPRFSGLQFPNYSSELNVNALELDDSALYLCASSTKQGASLFFEAFFGQGTRLTVV.